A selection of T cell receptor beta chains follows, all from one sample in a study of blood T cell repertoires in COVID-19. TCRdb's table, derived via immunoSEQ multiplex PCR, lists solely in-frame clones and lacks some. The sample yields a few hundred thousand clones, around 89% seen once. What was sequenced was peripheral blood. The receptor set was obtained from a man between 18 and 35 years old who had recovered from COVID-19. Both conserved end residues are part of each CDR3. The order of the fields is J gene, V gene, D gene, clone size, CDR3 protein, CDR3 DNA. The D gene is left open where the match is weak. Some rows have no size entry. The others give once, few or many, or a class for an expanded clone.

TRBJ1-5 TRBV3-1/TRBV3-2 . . CASSGGHSNQPQHF TGTGCCAGCAGCGGAGGGCATAGCAATCAGCCCCAGCATTTT
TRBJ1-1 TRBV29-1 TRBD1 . CSVSGQEATEAFF TGCAGCGTTTCGGGACAGGAGGCCACTGAAGCTTTCTTT
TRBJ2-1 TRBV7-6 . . CASSGPGTHNEQFF TGTGCCAGCAGCGGGCCCGGGACTCACAATGAGCAGTTCTTC
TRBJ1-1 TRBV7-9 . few CASSYKNTEAFF TGTGCCAGCAGCTATAAGAACACTGAAGCTTTCTTT
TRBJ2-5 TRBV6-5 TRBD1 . CASSYSIQGKTQYF TGTGCCAGCAGTTACTCGATACAGGGGAAGACCCAGTACTTC
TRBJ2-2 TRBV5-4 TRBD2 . CASSWTGLAVKNTGELFF TGTGCCAGCAGCTGGACCGGACTAGCGGTAAAGAACACCGGGGAGCTGTTTTTT
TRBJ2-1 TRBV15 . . CATSRPGTGSEELAGTYNEQFF TGTGCCACCAGCAGACCCGGGACAGGCTCAGAGGAACTAGCGGGCACCTACAATGAGCAGTTCTTC
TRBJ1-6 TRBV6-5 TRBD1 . CASSYSRGQDSPLHF TGTGCCAGCAGTTACTCGAGGGGGCAGGATTCACCCCTCCACTTT
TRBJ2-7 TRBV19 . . CASSPPGQLYEQYF TGTGCCAGTAGCCCCCCCGGACAGCTCTACGAGCAGTACTTC
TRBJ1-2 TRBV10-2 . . CASSPDWNYGYTF TGCGCCAGCAGCCCAGACTGGAACTATGGCTACACCTTC
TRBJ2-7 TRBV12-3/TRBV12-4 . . CASSFRESYEQYF TGTGCCAGCAGTTTCCGGGAGTCCTACGAGCAGTACTTC
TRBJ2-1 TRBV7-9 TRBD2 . CASTSIQGAGGQSNEQFF TGTGCCAGCACCTCTATTCAGGGCGCGGGAGGGCAGAGCAATGAGCAGTTCTTC
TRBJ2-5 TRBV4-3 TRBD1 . CASSQEGTGQETQYF TGCGCCAGCAGCCAAGAAGGGACAGGACAAGAGACCCAGTACTTC
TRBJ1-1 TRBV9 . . CASSVEGREDTEAFF TGTGCCAGCAGCGTAGAGGGCAGGGAGGACACTGAAGCTTTCTTT
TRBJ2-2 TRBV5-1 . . CASSLQGNTGELFF TGCGCCAGCAGCTTACAGGGGAACACCGGGGAGCTGTTTTTT
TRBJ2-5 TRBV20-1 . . CSAGKETQYF TGCAGTGCTGGCAAAGAGACCCAGTACTTC
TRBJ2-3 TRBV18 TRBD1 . CASSLTGTGDWRDTQYF TGTGCCAGCTCACTTACCGGGACAGGGGATTGGAGAGATACGCAGTATTTT
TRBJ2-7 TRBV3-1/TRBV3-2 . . CASSQDQRGNEQYF TGTGCCAGCAGCCAAGATCAAAGAGGCAACGAGCAGTACTTC
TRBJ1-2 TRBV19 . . CASSRGQGMSGYTF TGTGCCAGTTCCAGGGGCCAGGGCATGAGCGGCTACACCTTC
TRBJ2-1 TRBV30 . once CAWSPSSYNEQFF TGTGCCTGGAGCCCCAGCTCCTACAATGAGCAGTTCTTC
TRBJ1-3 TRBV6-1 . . CASSEGRVTIYF TGTGCCAGCAGTGAAGGTAGAGTCACCATATATTTT
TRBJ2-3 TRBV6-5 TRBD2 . CASSYSQRERTDTQYF TGTGCCAGCAGTTACTCCCAGCGGGAGCGCACAGATACGCAGTATTTT
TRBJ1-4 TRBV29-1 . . CSVEDRAGAIQKLFF TGCAGCGTTGAAGATCGAGCGGGGGCGATCCAAAAACTGTTTTTT
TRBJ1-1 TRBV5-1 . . CASSLRDGPTEAFF TGCGCCAGCAGCTTACGGGATGGACCCACAGAAGCTTTCTTT
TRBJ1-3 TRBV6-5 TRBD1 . CASKPTGGSGNTIYF TGTGCCAGCAAACCGACAGGGGGCTCTGGAAACACCATATATTTT
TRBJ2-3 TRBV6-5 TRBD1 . CASSYGRGRGDTQYF TGTGCCAGCAGTTACGGCAGGGGGCGCGGAGATACGCAGTATTTT
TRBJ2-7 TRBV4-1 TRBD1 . CASSPPDRGPYEQYF TGCGCCAGCAGCCCCCCGGACAGGGGGCCTTACGAGCAGTACTTC
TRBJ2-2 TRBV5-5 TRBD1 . CASSLVQGANTGELFF TGTGCCAGCAGCTTAGTCCAGGGGGCGAACACCGGGGAGCTGTTTTTT
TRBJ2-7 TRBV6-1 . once CASSEGPGTYEQYF TGTGCCAGCAGTGAAGGACCAGGAACCTACGAGCAGTACTTC
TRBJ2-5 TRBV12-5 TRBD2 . CASGTPGGTQYF TGTGCTAGTGGTACACCGGGGGGGACCCAGTACTTC
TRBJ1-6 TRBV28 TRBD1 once CASSLKGQGYNSPLHF TGTGCCAGCAGTTTGAAGGGACAGGGTTATAATTCACCCCTCCACTTT
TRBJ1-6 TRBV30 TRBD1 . CAWQGAILNSPLHF TGTGCCTGGCAGGGGGCCATCCTTAATTCACCCCTCCACTTT
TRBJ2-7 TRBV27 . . CASSPTRGSPYEQYF TGTGCCAGCAGTCCGACTCGGGGGAGCCCCTACGAGCAGTACTTC
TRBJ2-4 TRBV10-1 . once CATYQLAKNIQYF TGCGCCACCTATCAACTAGCCAAAAACATTCAGTACTTC
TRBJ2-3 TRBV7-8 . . CASSLGFGNSPDTQYF TGTGCCAGCAGCTTAGGGTTCGGGAACAGCCCAGATACGCAGTATTTT
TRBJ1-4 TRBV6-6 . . CASSYLGGINEKLFF TGTGCCAGCAGTTACCTGGGGGGGATTAATGAAAAACTGTTTTTT
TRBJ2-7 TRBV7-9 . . CASSQIGSDEQYF TGTGCCAGCAGCCAGATCGGGAGTGACGAGCAGTACTTC
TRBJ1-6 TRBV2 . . CARRTGNSPLHF TGTGCCAGAAGAACAGGGAATTCACCCCTCCACTTT
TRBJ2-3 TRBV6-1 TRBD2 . CASSAHTGTSGTDTQYF TGTGCCAGCAGTGCCCACACCGGGACTAGCGGCACAGATACGCAGTATTTT
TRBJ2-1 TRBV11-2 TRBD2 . CASRTSGYNEQFF TGTGCCAGCAGGACTAGCGGCTACAATGAGCAGTTCTTC
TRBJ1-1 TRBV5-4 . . CASSLAQGQPNTEAFF TGTGCCAGCAGCTTGGCCCAGGGACAACCGAACACTGAAGCTTTCTTT
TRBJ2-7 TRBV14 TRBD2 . CASSLLAGGSSYEQYF TGTGCCAGCAGCCTATTAGCGGGAGGGAGCTCCTACGAGCAGTACTTC
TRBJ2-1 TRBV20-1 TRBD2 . CSASYKAGGDYNEQFF TGCAGTGCTAGTTATAAAGCGGGAGGGGATTACAATGAGCAGTTCTTC